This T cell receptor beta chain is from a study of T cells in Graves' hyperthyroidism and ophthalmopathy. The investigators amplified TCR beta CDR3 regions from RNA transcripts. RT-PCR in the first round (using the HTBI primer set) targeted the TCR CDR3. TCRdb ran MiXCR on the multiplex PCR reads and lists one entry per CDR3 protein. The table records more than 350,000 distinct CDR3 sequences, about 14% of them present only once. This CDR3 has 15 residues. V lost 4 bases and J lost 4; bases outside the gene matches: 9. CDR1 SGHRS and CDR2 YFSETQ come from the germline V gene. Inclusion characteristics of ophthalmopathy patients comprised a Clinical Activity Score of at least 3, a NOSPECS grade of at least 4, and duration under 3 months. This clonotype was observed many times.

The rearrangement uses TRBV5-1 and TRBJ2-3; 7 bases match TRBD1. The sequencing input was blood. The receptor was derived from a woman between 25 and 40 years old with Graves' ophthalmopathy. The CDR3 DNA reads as TGCGCCAGCAGCCCCGGGACAGAGCCTTCAGATACGCAGTATTTT. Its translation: CASSPGTEPSDTQYF.